This T cell receptor (beta chain) comes out of a study of radiation and T cells in renal cell carcinoma. Background on the study: Nephrectomy followed 15 Gy stereotactic body radiation by 4 weeks.

TCRdb's table, derived via immunoSEQ multiplex PCR, lists solely in-frame clones and lacks some. Found here are tens of thousands of clones, 75% to 85% of them singletons; the top ten hold under 30%. Regarding time point: blood 2 weeks post-SBRT. Documented treatment: 15 Gy SBRT to primary tumor, nephrectomy 4 weeks later. Radiation-treated patients gave blood at baseline, week 2 and week 4. Trimming removed 4 bases from V and 4 bases from J; junction bases left unmatched: 7. The length of the CDR3 is 15 residues. The germline CDR1 and CDR2 sequences are LGHNA and YNFKEQ. The receptor's source is a woman in her seventies with renal cell carcinoma. The source material was blood, sampled from a patient whose treatment included radiotherapy and nephrectomy. The rearrangement joins TRBV4-2 to TRBJ2-3; 8 bases agree with TRBD2. The CDR3 region is CASSRKRGPSDTQYF. The CDR3, as DNA: TGTGCCAGCAGCCGGAAGCGGGGGCCCTCAGATACGCAGTATTTT.